A single sample gave rise to the 20 T cell receptor beta chains below, sequenced in a study of blood T cell repertoires in COVID-19. The data were produced by immunoSEQ multiplex PCR, yet TCRdb's version contains in-frame clones alone and is incomplete. The table shows 88,000 or so clones, with around four fifths occurring only once. Sequencing input: peripheral blood. The receptors stem from a human donor in a cohort sampled during active COVID-19.

In its sample, this clone was seen a few times. The chain recombines TRBV6-5 with TRBJ1-5; tentatively, D is TRBD1 (6 bases). V was pared by 5 bases and J by 0 bases, with 11 bases between. The germline V gene encodes CDR1 MNHEY and CDR2 SVGAGI. This CDR3 region has 15 residues. The CDR3 nucleotides read TGTGCCAGCAGTCTTATGGGGGCTAGCAATCAGCCCCAGCATTTT. This encodes CASSLMGASNQPQHF.

V and J are TRBV6-1 and TRBJ1-2; D perhaps matches TRBD1 (6 bases). Germline values: CDR1 MNHNS, CDR2 SASEGT. The V and J ends lost 2 bases and 8 bases respectively, with 15 bases between them. CDR3 size: 14 residues. CDR3 coding DNA: TGTGCCAGCAGTGAACCGGGACATGAAATCGGCTACACCTTC. Its protein product is CASSEPGHEIGYTF.

The rearrangement joins TRBV1 to TRBJ2-2; the table's TRBD1 call for D was not verified on the DNA. TRBV1 is listed as a pseudogene. The CDR3 has 15 residues. The CDR3 is CTGRDRAAATGELFF. CDR3 nucleotides: TGCACAGGCCGGGACAGGGCCGCTGCGACCGGGGAGCTGTTTTTT.

The CDR3 bases are TGTGCCACCAGTGACCCACGGGGGGCCGGGGAGACCCAGTACTTC. Protein sequence: CATSDPRGAGETQYF. The V gene is TRBV24-1, the J gene TRBJ2-5; the D gene is possibly TRBD2 (7 bases). Germline lookup yields CDR1 KGHDR and CDR2 SFDVKD. The CDR3 consists of 15 residues. V was shortened by 4 bases and J by 5 bases, with 16 bases between the two germline ends.

V usage is TRBV19 and J usage is TRBJ1-1; weak D call: TRBD1 (5 bases). CDR3 length: 14 residues. The V gene's germline CDR1 is LNHDA and CDR2 SQIVND (reference sequence). Trimming took 3 bases from V and 4 from J, leaving 12 bases between them. This chain's CDR3 is CASSISGGGTEAFF. The CDR3, as DNA: TGTGCCAGTAGTATCTCCGGGGGAGGCACTGAAGCTTTCTTT.

A few counts support this clone. The V call is TRBV2, the J call TRBJ1-4; 7 bases are a match to TRBD1. Germline loops: CDR1 SNHLY, CDR2 FYNNEI. The CDR3 loop spans 15 amino acids. V lost 4 bases, J lost 4 bases, and 6 bases stayed unmatched. The CDR3 loop reads CASSASGGSNEKLFF. CDR3 nucleotide sequence: TGTGCCAGCAGTGCCTCAGGGGGGAGTAATGAAAAACTGTTTTTT.

The chain joins TRBV9 to TRBJ1-4; D call uncertain. The germline V gene has CDR1 SGDLS and CDR2 YYNGEE. This CDR3 is 13 amino acids long. Trimming left V 5 bases short and J 5 bases short, with 10 bases between. Here the CDR3 reads CASRRSENEKLFF. In DNA form, the CDR3 reads TGTGCCAGCAGACGGAGCGAGAATGAAAAACTGTTTTTT.

V and J are TRBV14 and TRBJ1-5; 7 bases map to TRBD1. Trimming removed 3 bases from V and 9 bases from J; junction bases left unmatched: 11. The CDR3 runs to 15 residues. Germline V lookup: CDR1 SGHDN, CDR2 FVKESK. CDR3 bases: TGTGCCAGCAGCCATTCTACAGGGGCCGGGGGGCCCCAGCATTTT. Translating gives CASSHSTGAGGPQHF.

In this sample, this clone turned up once. The CDR3 loop is CASSLSTVGYEQYF. In DNA, the CDR3 is TGTGCCAGCAGTTTAAGTACAGTCGGATACGAGCAGTACTTC. The J gene is TRBJ2-7, the V gene TRBV28; no definite D call. Trimming left V 2 bases short and J 4 bases short, with 12 bases between. Per germline, CDR1 MDHEN and CDR2 SYDVKM. The CDR3 is made up of 14 amino acids.

The chain is built from TRBV19 and TRBJ2-1, with TRBD2 matching 7 bases. V dropped 4 bases and J dropped 6; count of bases not matched to a gene: 6. The CDR3 spans 14 residues. CDR1 LNHDA and CDR2 SQIVND come from the germline V gene (reference sequence). The CDR3: CASSTLGGFNEQFF. The CDR3 bases are TGTGCCAGTAGTACCCTCGGGGGGTTCAATGAGCAGTTCTTC.

The rearrangement joins TRBV7-3 to TRBJ2-3; the match to TRBD1 covers 8 bases. Germline assignment: CDR1 SGHTA and CDR2 FQGTGA. The ends lost 2 bases at V and 8 bases at J; junction bases unmatched: 6. The CDR3 is made up of 14 amino acids. The CDR3 reads CASSLRDRGGTQYF. The CDR3 DNA reads as TGTGCCAGCAGCTTACGCGACAGGGGAGGTACGCAGTATTTT.

The rearrangement links TRBV18 to TRBJ1-2; TRBD1 matches 9 bases. The CDR3 spans 14 residues. V gave up 6 bases and J gave up 8 bases; unmatched junction bases: 10. Germline assignment: CDR1 KGHSH and CDR2 LQKENI. Here the CDR3 reads CASSLTGGDVGYTF. Here the CDR3 DNA reads TGTGCCAGCTCCCTGACAGGGGGAGATGTCGGCTACACCTTC.

V and J are TRBV6-6 and TRBJ1-4; 7 bases fit TRBD1. The CDR3 is 15 residues long. With 5 bases clipped from V and 8 bases from J, the junction kept 11 bases outside the gene matches. Germline lookup yields CDR1 MNHNY and CDR2 SVGAGI (reference sequence). CDR3 sequence: CASSQLDRLQEKLFF. Written as DNA, the CDR3 is TGTGCCAGCAGTCAATTGGACAGGTTACAGGAAAAACTGTTTTTT.

The genes are TRBV2 and TRBJ1-2; D might be TRBD1 (5 bases). V was cut by 1 base and J by 3 bases, with 12 bases left in between. The CDR3 runs to 15 residues. In germline, CDR1 is SNHLY, CDR2 FYNNEI. DNA of the CDR3: TGTGCCAGCAGTGAAGGGCAGGGCTTATACTATGGCTACACCTTC. Amino acids: CASSEGQGLYYGYTF.

The chain links TRBV29-1 to TRBJ2-1; TRBD2 aligns across 14 bases. This CDR3 has 13 residues. Trimming cost V 6 bases and J 6 bases; bases outside gene matches: 1. The V gene's germline CDR1 is SQVTM and CDR2 ANQGSEA. The CDR3 DNA reads as TGCAGCGTGACTAGCGGGAGGGCCAATGAGCAGTTCTTC. Its protein product is CSVTSGRANEQFF.

V is TRBV27 and J is TRBJ1-2; D possibly corresponds to TRBD1 (6 bases). This CDR3 spans 14 amino acids. Germline V gene data show CDR1 as MNHEY and CDR2 as SMNVEV (reference sequence). V was clipped by 4 bases and J by 2 bases, with 11 bases between them. The CDR3 nucleotides read TGTGCCAGCAGTTCGAGACAGGAGAACTATGGCTACACCTTC. Protein: CASSSRQENYGYTF.

The CDR3 protein is CASSYERGAYEQYF. The DNA for the CDR3 is TGTGCCAGCAGTTACGAGCGGGGGGCGTACGAGCAGTACTTC. The chain has TRBV6-2 or TRBV6-3 and TRBJ2-7; 9 nucleotides match TRBD2. From germline, CDR1 is MNHEY and CDR2 SVGEGT. V was clipped by 2 bases and J by 4 bases; unmatched bases: 3. This CDR3 spans 14 amino acids.

The chain carries TRBV3-1 (or the pseudogene TRBV3-2) and TRBJ2-7, with TRBD2 matching over 7 bases. CDR1 LGHDT and CDR2 YNNKEL come from the germline V gene (reference sequence). Trimming at V came to 7 bases and at J to 6 bases, leaving 12 bases not matched to a gene. The CDR3 is 14 residues long. CDR3 sequence: CASTPRGDLGEQYF. CDR3 coding DNA: TGTGCCAGCACCCCCCGGGGGGATCTCGGCGAGCAGTACTTC.

This sequence joins TRBV4-1 and TRBJ1-4; D is unclear. Trimming left V 1 base short and J 4 bases short, with 7 bases between. This CDR3 has 14 amino acids. Germline CDR1 and CDR2: MGHRA and YSYEKL. The CDR3 DNA is TGCGCCAGCAGCCAAGGGGCCATTAATGAAAAACTGTTTTTT. This codes for CASSQGAINEKLFF.

The chain combines TRBV29-1 with TRBJ2-6; TRBD1 might be the D (6 bases). Germline V lookup: CDR1 SQVTM, CDR2 ANQGSEA. This CDR3 is built from 14 residues. CDR3 protein: CGGREVSGANVLTF. The CDR3 coding sequence is TGCGGGGGCAGGGAAGTCTCTGGGGCCAACGTCCTGACTTTC. Full variable domain (outside the CDR3, taken from reference TRBV29-1 and TRBJ2-6): SAVISQKPSRDICQRGTSLTIQCQVDSQVTMMFWYRQQPGQSLTLIATANQGSEATYESGFVIDKFPISRPNLTFSTLTVSNMSPEDSSIYLCGGREVSGANVLTFGAGSRLTVL.